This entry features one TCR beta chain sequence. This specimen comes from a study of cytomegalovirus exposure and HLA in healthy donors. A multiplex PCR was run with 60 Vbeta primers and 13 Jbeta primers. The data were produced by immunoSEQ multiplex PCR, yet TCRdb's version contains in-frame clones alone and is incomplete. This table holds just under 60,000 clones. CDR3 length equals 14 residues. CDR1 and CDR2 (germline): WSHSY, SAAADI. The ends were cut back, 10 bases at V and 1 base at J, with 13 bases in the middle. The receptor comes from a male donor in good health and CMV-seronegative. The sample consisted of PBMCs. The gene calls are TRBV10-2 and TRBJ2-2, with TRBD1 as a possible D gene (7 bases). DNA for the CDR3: TGCGCCACAGGGGGGTTTCTGAACACCGGGGAGCTGTTTTTT. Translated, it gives CATGGFLNTGELFF.